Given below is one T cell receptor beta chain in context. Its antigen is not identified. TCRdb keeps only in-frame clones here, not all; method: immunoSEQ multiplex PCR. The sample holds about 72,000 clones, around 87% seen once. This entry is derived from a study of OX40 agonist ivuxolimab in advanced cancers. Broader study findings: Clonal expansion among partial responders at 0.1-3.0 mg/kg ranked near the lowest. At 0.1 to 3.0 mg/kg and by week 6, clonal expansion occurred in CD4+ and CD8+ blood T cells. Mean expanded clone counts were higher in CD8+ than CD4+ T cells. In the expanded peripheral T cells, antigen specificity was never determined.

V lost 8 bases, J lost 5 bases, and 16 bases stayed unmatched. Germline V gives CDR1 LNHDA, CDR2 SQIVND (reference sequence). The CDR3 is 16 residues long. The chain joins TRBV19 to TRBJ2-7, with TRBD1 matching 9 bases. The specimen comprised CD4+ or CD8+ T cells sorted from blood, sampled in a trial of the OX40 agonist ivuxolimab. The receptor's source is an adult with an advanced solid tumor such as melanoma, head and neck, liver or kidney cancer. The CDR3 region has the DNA TGTGCCAGTGGAGAGGGGACAGGGACAACTTACAACGAGCAGTACTTC. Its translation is CASGEGTGTTYNEQYF. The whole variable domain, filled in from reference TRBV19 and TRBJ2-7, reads DGGITQSPKYLFRKEGQNVTLSCEQNLNHDAMYWYRQDPGQGLRLIYYSQIVNDFQKGDIAEGYSVSREKKESFPLTVTSAQKNPTAFYLCASGEGTGTTYNEQYFGPGTRLTVT.